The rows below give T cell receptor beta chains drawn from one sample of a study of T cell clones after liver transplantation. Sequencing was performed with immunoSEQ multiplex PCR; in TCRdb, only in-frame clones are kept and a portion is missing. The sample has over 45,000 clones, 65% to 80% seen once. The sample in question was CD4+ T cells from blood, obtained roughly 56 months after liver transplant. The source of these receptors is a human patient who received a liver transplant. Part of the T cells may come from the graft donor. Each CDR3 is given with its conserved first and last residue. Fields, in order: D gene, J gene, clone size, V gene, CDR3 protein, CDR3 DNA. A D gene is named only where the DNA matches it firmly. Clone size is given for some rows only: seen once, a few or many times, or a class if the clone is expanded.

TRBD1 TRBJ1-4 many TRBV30 CAWSKAGTENEKLFF TGTGCCTGGAGTAAGGCCGGGACAGAGAATGAAAAACTGTTTTTT
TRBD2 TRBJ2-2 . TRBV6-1 CASTGRGGNTGELFF TGTGCCAGTACTGGTCGGGGGGGGAACACCGGGGAGCTGTTTTTT
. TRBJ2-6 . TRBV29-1 CSVAVDGANVLTF TGCAGCGTGGCAGTCGATGGGGCCAACGTCCTGACTTTC
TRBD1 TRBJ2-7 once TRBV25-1 CASSEQGARYEQYF TGTGCCAGCAGTGAACAGGGGGCAAGATACGAGCAGTACTTC
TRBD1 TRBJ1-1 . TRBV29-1 CSVEGDRGTEAFF TGCAGCGTTGAGGGGGACAGGGGTACTGAAGCTTTCTTT
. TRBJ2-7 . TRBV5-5 CASSLGRLVYEQYF TGTGCCAGCAGCTTGGGTCGCCTTGTCTACGAGCAGTACTTC
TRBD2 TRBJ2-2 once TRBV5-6 CASSFGFSGGNTGELFF TGTGCCAGCAGCTTCGGTTTTAGCGGGGGGAACACCGGGGAGCTGTTTTTT
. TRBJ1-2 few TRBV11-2 CASSLEGHPTSGYTF TGTGCCAGCAGCTTAGAGGGACACCCGACAAGTGGCTACACCTTC
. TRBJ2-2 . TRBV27 CASTPQWGIPGELFF TGTGCCAGCACTCCCCAATGGGGGATTCCCGGGGAGCTGTTTTTT
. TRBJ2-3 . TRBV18 CASSPLGTDTQYF TGTGCCAGCTCACCACTAGGGACAGATACGCAGTATTTT
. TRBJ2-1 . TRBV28 CASRSAGNYNEQFF TGTGCCAGCAGATCTGCGGGGAACTACAATGAGCAGTTCTTC
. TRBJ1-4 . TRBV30 CAWTFPGEKLFF TGTGCCTGGACCTTCCCGGGTGAAAAACTGTTTTTT
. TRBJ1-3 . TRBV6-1 CASSPDRSSGNTIYF TGTGCCAGCAGTCCTGACAGATCCTCTGGAAACACCATATATTTT
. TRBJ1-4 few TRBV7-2 CASSRRPATNEKLFF TGTGCCAGCAGCCGCCGGCCAGCAACTAATGAAAAACTGTTTTTT
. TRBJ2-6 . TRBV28 CASSFRGSGANVLTF TGTGCCAGCAGTTTTAGAGGGTCCGGGGCCAACGTCCTGACTTTC
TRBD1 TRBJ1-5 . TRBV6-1 CASSEGTGGHQPQHF TGTGCCAGCAGTGAAGGGACAGGGGGCCATCAGCCCCAGCATTTT
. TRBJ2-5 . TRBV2 CASRGGTGTRTQYF TGTGCCAGCAGGGGAGGAACAGGAACTCGGACCCAGTACTTC
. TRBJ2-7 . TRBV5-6 CASSPWQAYSYEQYF TGTGCCAGCAGCCCCTGGCAAGCTTACTCCTACGAGCAGTACTTC
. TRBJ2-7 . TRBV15 CATSRGLGYEQYF TGTGCCACCAGCAGGGGACTTGGCTACGAGCAGTACTTC
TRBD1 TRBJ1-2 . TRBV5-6 CASSKGQGAVYGYTF TGTGCCAGCAGCAAGGGACAGGGGGCAGTCTATGGCTACACCTTC
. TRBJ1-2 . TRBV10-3 CAISEEVTGGYTF TGTGCCATCAGTGAGGAGGTGACTGGGGGCTACACCTTC
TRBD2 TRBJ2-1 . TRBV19 CASGPLAGGNNEQFF TGTGCCAGTGGTCCACTAGCGGGGGGGAACAATGAGCAGTTCTTC